Described below is a single T cell receptor beta chain sequence and its context. The specificity of this receptor is unknown. The record has no base qualities; no much larger clone is one base away. CDR1 and CDR2 are read off the germline V gene (reference sequence) as LGHDT and YNNKEL. Trimming costs V 0 bases and J 5 bases, and their ends lie 16 bases apart. The CDR3 covers 16 residues, taking in both the cysteine and the phenylalanine. Just the 48-base CDR3 DNA is kept, in frame starting at base 1. The time point label here, explained by the study, means: baseline before first vaccination. Vaccinee samples came from UK trials COV001 and COV002, including a single-blind randomized controlled phase 2/3 trial of AZD1222 (ChAdOx1 nCoV-19) in healthy adults. For TCRbeta chain sequencing, PBMC samples from trial participants were taken at day 0 and at day 28 after the second dose. The sample originates from a study of T cell responses to AZD1222 COVID-19 vaccine (dated by TCRdb to the early 2020s). For context, the study as a whole: AZD1222 recipients given second doses at about 4 weeks or at about 12 weeks were pooled, since spike-specific TCR depth and breadth were not found to differ between the two schedules. TCR sequencing covered over 230 trial participants: 200 to 220 given two doses of AZD1222 and some 25 given two doses of MenACWY control vaccine. Trial participants were enrolled by age into 18-55, 56-69 and 70-plus year subgroups, with roughly 150, 30 and 60 TCR-sequenced participants respectively. Findings and caveats that apply to the study as a whole: Reportedly, close to half of the unique spike-specific TCRs recognized epitopes lying outside the regions that are mutated in the B.1.351 and B.1.1.7 variants. Because no day 14 peak-response samples were available, the repertoires could be characterized only after the peak T cell response. After two AZD1222 doses, both the breadth and the depth of spike-specific TCRs were significantly higher than at day 0 and than in MenACWY recipients. The 56-69-year group was small, and its depth increase did not reach significance, likely because of low power. Participants were mostly white British, with more females than males. The authors suggested clonal diversity may have been underestimated. Conclusions about previously exposed vaccinees are limited because only five to seven AZD1222 recipients were SARS-CoV-2 seropositive at baseline. The vaccine-associated CD4 TCRs covered the entire spike protein, and the dominant responses fell in regions 160-218 and 743-854.

The CDR3 regions of human TCRbeta chains were subjected to immunosequencing. The source study handled its data this way. TCRs in the repertoires were matched against a reference library of SARS-CoV-2-specific TCRs that had been generated with the MIRA antigen-specificity platform. Breadth meant the fraction of unique TCRs that were SARS-CoV-2-associated, whereas depth meant the fraction of total T cells that were SARS-CoV-2-associated. Using the MIRA data, each spike-specific TCR was mapped to the spike region that the TCR reacts to and placed in a CD4 or CD8 class. Log10-transformed breadth and depth values were compared by one-way ANOVA with Sidak's multiple comparisons tests. What TCRdb holds here is the immuneACCESS table cut down to in-frame rearrangements. Part of the clones is not present; checked against another copy, under half of the missing clones reflect an unresolved V gene, and the others are unexplained. The D gene and trimming were derived from the DNA, and the V and J assignments and clone size from that table. Present in this sample are 95,000 to 150,000 clones, around 91% of which were seen just once. Around 1.5% of the sample rests with the top ten.

The receptor was isolated from an adult in good health. The chain joins TRBV3-1 (or the pseudogene TRBV3-2) to TRBJ1-2; TRBD1 is possibly the D segment (5 matching bases). Material: peripheral blood, obtained on day 0 of AZD1222 vaccination. The sequenced DNA: TGTGCCAGCAGCCAAGATCTGACAGTCCCCAATTATGGCTACACCTTC. The resulting protein is CASSQDLTVPNYGYTF.